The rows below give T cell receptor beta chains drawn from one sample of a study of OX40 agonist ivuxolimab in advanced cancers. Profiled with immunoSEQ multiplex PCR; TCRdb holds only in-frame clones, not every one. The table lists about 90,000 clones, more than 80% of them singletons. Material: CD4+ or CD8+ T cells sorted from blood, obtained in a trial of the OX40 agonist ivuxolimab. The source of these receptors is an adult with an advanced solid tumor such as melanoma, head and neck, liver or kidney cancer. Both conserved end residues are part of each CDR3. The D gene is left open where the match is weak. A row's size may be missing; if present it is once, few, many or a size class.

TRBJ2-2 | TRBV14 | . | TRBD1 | TGTGCCAGCAGCACCCGACAGGGGAACACCGGGGAGCTGTTTTTT | CASSTRQGNTGELFF
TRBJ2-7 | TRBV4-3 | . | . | TGCGCCAGCAGCCAACCGTATGATGGCTACGAGCAGTACTTC | CASSQPYDGYEQYF
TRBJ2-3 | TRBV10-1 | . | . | TGCGCCAGCAGTGAAGGGAATCAACTCACAGATACGCAGTATTTT | CASSEGNQLTDTQYF
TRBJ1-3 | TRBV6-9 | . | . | TGTGCCAGCAGTTATTTATGGAAGGGGCACACCATATATTTT | CASSYLWKGHTIYF
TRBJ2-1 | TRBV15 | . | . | TGTGCCACCAGCCACCAGGGAACGTACAATGAGCAGTTCTTC | CATSHQGTYNEQFF
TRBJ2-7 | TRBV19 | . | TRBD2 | TGTGCCAGTAGTACCCCGGGAGGCAACGAGCAGTACTTC | CASSTPGGNEQYF
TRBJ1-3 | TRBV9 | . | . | TGTGCCAGCAGCGTAGAAAACCCAGGGTCTGGAAACACCATATATTTT | CASSVENPGSGNTIYF
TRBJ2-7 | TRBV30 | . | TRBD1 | TGTGCCTGGAGTATAGGACAGGGGCCCTACGAGCAGTACTTC | CAWSIGQGPYEQYF
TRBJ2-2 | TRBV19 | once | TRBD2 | TGTGCCAGTAGGCCCCTAGCGGGAGGCCCCGGAAAAATCACCGGGGAGCTGTTTTTT | CASRPLAGGPGKITGELFF
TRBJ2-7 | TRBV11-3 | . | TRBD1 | TGTGCCAGCAGCTTAGGGGGGACAGGGACGGGCTACGAGCAGTACTTC | CASSLGGTGTGYEQYF
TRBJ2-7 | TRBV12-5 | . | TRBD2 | TGTGCTAGTAGGACTAGTGACTACGAGCAGTACTTC | CASRTSDYEQYF
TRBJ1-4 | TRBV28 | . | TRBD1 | TGTGCCAGCAGTTCGACAGGGACGTTGGAAAAACTGTTTTTT | CASSSTGTLEKLFF
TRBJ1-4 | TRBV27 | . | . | TGTGCCAGCAGTTCCCGCAGCCCGCGGGGTGAAAAACTGTTTTTT | CASSSRSPRGEKLFF
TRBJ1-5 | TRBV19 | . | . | TGTGCCAGTAGTTTACAGGGCGTTGGTAATCAGCCCCAGCATTTT | CASSLQGVGNQPQHF
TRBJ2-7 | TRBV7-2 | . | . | TGTGCCAGCAGCTCCTCCTGGACCAACTACGAGCAGTACTTC | CASSSSWTNYEQYF
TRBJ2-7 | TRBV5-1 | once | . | TGCGCCAGCAGCTTACAACAGGGTTACGAGCAGTACTTC | CASSLQQGYEQYF
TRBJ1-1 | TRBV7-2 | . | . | TGTGCCAGCAGCTTTACCCTTACCGACACTGAAGCTTTCTTT | CASSFTLTDTEAFF
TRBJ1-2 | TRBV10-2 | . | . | TGCGCCAGCAGTGAGTCGGGGGGCGCAGGCTATGGCTACACCTTC | CASSESGGAGYGYTF
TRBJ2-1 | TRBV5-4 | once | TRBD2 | TGTGCCAGCAGCTTGGATCCTAGCGGGAGAGTTAAGTTCTTC | CASSLDPSGRVKFF
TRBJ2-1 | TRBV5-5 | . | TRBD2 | TGTGCCAGCAGCCCCAGTAGCGGGAGGGGAAATGAGCAGTTCTTC | CASSPSSGRGNEQFF
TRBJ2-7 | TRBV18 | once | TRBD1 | TGTGCCAGCTCACGCGGACAGGGAGGACTTTCCTACGAGCAGTACTTC | CASSRGQGGLSYEQYF
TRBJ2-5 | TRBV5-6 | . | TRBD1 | TGTGCCAGCAGCCGGGACAGCTTCCAAGAGACCCAGTACTTC | CASSRDSFQETQYF
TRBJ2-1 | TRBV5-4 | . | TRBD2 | TGTGCCAGCAGCTTTAGCGGGAGTCCCAATGAGCAGTTCTTC | CASSFSGSPNEQFF
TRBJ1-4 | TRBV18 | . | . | TGTGCCAGCTCACGATCAACTAATGAAAAACTGTTTTTT | CASSRSTNEKLFF
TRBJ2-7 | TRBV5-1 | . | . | TGCGCCAGCAGCTTGGAACCCGGACAGTCCTACGAGCAGTACTTC | CASSLEPGQSYEQYF
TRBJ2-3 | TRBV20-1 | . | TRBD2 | TGCAGAACTCTAGCGGCAGATACGCAGTATTTT | CRTLAADTQYF
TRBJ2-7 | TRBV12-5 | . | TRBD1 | TGTGCTAGTGGTTTAATAGAAAGGGGATTAAGACAGGGTAGGAGCTCCTACGAGCAGTACTTC | CASGLIERGLRQGRSSYEQYF
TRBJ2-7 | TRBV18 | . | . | TGTGCCAGCTCACCACAGACAGCGAGCTCCTACGAGCAGTACTTC | CASSPQTASSYEQYF
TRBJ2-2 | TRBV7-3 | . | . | TGTGCCAGCAGCTCTCCGAACACCGGGGAGCTGTTTTTT | CASSSPNTGELFF
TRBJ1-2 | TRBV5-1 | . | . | TGCGCCAGCAGCTTGTCAGAGAACTATGGCTACACCTTC | CASSLSENYGYTF
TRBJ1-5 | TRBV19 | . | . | TGTGCCAGTAGTCTTAGTTATAGCAATCAGCCCCAGCATTTT | CASSLSYSNQPQHF
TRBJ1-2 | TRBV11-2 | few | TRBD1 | TGTGCCAGCAGCTCCCTCAAAGGGGACAGGAGACATGGCTACACCTTC | CASSSLKGDRRHGYTF
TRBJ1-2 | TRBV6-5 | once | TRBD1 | TGTGCCAGCAGCCCGGTAGGGGGCTTCTATGGCTACACCTTC | CASSPVGGFYGYTF
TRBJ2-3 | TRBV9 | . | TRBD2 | TGTGCCAGCAGCGTAGATTTGAGGGGGTTAGCGGGAGGCACAGATACGCAGTATTTT | CASSVDLRGLAGGTDTQYF
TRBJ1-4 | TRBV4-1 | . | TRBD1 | TGCGCCAGCAGCCACCAGGGGGCAACTAATGAAAAACTGTTTTTT | CASSHQGATNEKLFF
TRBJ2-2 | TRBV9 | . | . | TGTGCCAGCAGCCCCGGTGCCCTCAGGGGCACCGGGGAGCTGTTTTTT | CASSPGALRGTGELFF
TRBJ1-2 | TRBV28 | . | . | TGTGCCAGCAACCGGGTTGGAGATGGCTACACCTTC | CASNRVGDGYTF
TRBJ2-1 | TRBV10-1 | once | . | TGCGCCAGCAAAGGGCAGGGGTCGCCAAGGTCGTACAATGAGCAGTTCTTC | CASKGQGSPRSYNEQFF
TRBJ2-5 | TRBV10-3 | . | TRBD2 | TGTGCCAGTAGCGGGTATGAGACCCAGTACTTC | CASSGYETQYF
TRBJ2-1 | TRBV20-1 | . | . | TGCAGTGCTACCTGGCACAATGAGCAGTTCTTC | CSATWHNEQFF
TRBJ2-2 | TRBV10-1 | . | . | TGCGCCAGCAGTGAAAAGGGGCTGAACACCGGGGAGCTGTTTTTT | CASSEKGLNTGELFF
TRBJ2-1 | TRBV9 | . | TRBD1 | TGTGCCAGCAGCGCCAGCGGGACAGGGTCTTACAATGAGCAGTTCTTC | CASSASGTGSYNEQFF